The 25 T cell receptor beta chains given below trace back to one sample, sequenced in a study of shared T cell receptors in the human thymus. Using immunoSEQ multiplex PCR, the repertoire was profiled, and TCRdb retains in-frame clones only, with some absent. This table holds hundreds of thousands of clones, 80% to 90% found once. The sample also formed part of further work on human thymus T cells.

The sequenced sample was thymocytes. All receptors derive from a girl in the first two years of life with a congenital heart defect.

This chain links TRBV6-5 with TRBJ1-6; weak D call: TRBD1 (5 bases). The CDR3 extends over 16 amino acids. Germline V lookup: CDR1 MNHEY, CDR2 SVGAGI. V lost 0 bases to trimming and J lost 8 bases, with 14 bases between them. The CDR3 coding sequence is TGTGCCAGCAGTTACTCTTTACAGGCCCTTGATTCACCCCTCCACTTT. Protein: CASSYSLQALDSPLHF.

The chain carries TRBV27 and TRBJ1-3, with 8 positions matching TRBD1. CDR3 size: 17 residues. CDR1 is MNHEY, CDR2 SMNVEV, per germline (reference sequence). With V trimmed by 5 bases and J by 1 base, 10 bases remained unmatched. The CDR3 spells CASSPRTGNVSGNTIYF. The CDR3 DNA is TGTGCCAGCAGTCCCCGGACAGGGAATGTTTCTGGAAACACCATATATTTT.

The chain combines TRBV11-2 with TRBJ1-3; the D gene is possibly TRBD1 (6 bases). CDR1 is SGHAT, CDR2 FQNNGV, per germline. V lost 3 bases, J lost 0 bases, and 12 bases lay in between. CDR3 length: 16 residues. CDR3 bases: TGTGCCAGCAGCTTGAACCGGGACAACTCTGGAAACACCATATATTTT. It codes for CASSLNRDNSGNTIYF.

The V call is TRBV6-1, the J call TRBJ2-3; D perhaps matches TRBD2 (6 bases). Germline-derived CDR1 and CDR2 are MNHNS and SASEGT. The CDR3 is 18 amino acids. V was clipped by 1 base and J by 2 bases, with 19 bases between them. The CDR3 region has the DNA TGTGCCAGCAGTGAAGTGGGGGGTGGGAGACGAATCACAGATACGCAGTATTTT. Translated, it gives CASSEVGGGRRITDTQYF.

This chain uses TRBV19 with TRBJ2-1; 9 positions match TRBD2. Germline V gene sequence: CDR1 LNHDA, CDR2 SQIVND (reference sequence). This CDR3 has 15 amino acids. J gave up 3 bases and V 6 bases, and 6 bases lay outside the gene matches. CDR3 DNA: TGTGCCAGTAGGGTCGCGGGGGGGAACTACAATGAGCAGTTCTTC. Translation gives CASRVAGGNYNEQFF.

The chain carries TRBV5-5 and TRBJ1-1; TRBD1 is a possible D gene (6 bases). Germline CDR1 and CDR2: SGHKS and YYEKEE (reference sequence). The CDR3 is made up of 19 amino acids. V shed 4 bases and J shed 0 bases, with 25 bases lying between them. Here the CDR3 DNA reads TGTGCCAGCAGCCAACCCGACACTGACAGGTGGTTTATGAACACTGAAGCTTTCTTT. It encodes CASSQPDTDRWFMNTEAFF.

V is TRBV7-8 and J is TRBJ2-5; D not resolved. V lost 4 bases to trimming and J lost 2 bases, with 8 bases between them. From germline, CDR1 is SGHVS and CDR2 FQNEAQ. This CDR3 is 13 amino acids long. Written as DNA, the CDR3 is TGTGCCAGCAGCTCCCCTCTTCAAGAGACCCAGTACTTC. Translation: CASSSPLQETQYF.

This clone came up a few times. This chain uses TRBV5-8 with TRBJ1-2; D unresolved. Trimming shortened V by 4 bases and J by 6 bases, and 16 bases separated the two germline ends. The CDR3 runs 14 residues. Germline loops: CDR1 SGHTS, CDR2 YDEGEE. In nucleotides, the CDR3 is TGTGCCAGCAGCGGCGGGCCTCATTCCCATGGCTACACCTTC. It yields the protein CASSGGPHSHGYTF.

J is TRBJ1-4 and V is TRBV28; 7 bases line up with TRBD1. The length of the CDR3 is 13 residues. Germline lookup yields CDR1 MDHEN and CDR2 SYDVKM. Germline trimming cut 2 bases from V and 12 bases from J; bases unmatched to any gene: 6. CDR3 region: CASSLQQGEELFF. CDR3 bases: TGTGCCAGCAGTTTACAGCAGGGGGAGGAACTGTTTTTT. Using reference TRBV28 and TRBJ1-4 for the parts outside the CDR3, the full variable domain is DVKVTQSSRYLVKRTGEKVFLECVQDMDHENMFWYRQDPGLGLRLIYFSYDVKMKEKGDIPEGYSVSREKKERFSLILESASTNQTSMYLCASSLQQGEELFFGSGTQLSVL.

V usage is TRBV28 and J usage is TRBJ2-7, with 14 bases that match TRBD2. This CDR3 has 19 amino acids. The junction had 15 bases not matched to a gene; V was cut back by 5 bases and J by 3 bases. In germline, CDR1 is MDHEN, CDR2 SYDVKM. CDR3: CASSLALRLAGGEVYEQYF. The CDR3 coding sequence is TGTGCCAGCAGTCTGGCCCTGCGACTAGCGGGGGGGGAGGTCTACGAGCAGTACTTC.

The chain has TRBV27 and TRBJ1-5; D gene unclear. Germline CDR1 MNHEY, CDR2 SMNVEV (reference sequence). The CDR3 covers 16 residues. With 3 bases removed from V and 0 bases from J, the gap between germline ends came to 12 bases. This chain's CDR3 is CASSLWAADSNQPQHF. CDR3 in DNA: TGTGCCAGCAGTTTGTGGGCAGCCGATAGCAATCAGCCCCAGCATTTT.

The chain links TRBV21-1 to TRBJ2-2; the table gives TRBD1 as D, unverified against the DNA. TRBV21-1 is deemed a pseudogene. The CDR3 consists of 18 residues. The CDR3 bases are TGTGCCAGCAGCCACGATCAACAGGTATCATCGAACACCGGGGAGCTGTTTTTT. Amino acid sequence: CASSHDQQVSSNTGELFF.

The chain carries TRBV6-5 and TRBJ1-5; 7 bases map to TRBD1. There are 14 residues in the CDR3. Germline CDR1 is MNHEY and CDR2 is SVGAGI. The ends lost 8 bases at V and 4 bases at J; junction bases unmatched: 8. This CDR3 reads CASGSGTENQPQHF. The CDR3 DNA follows: TGTGCCAGCGGATCCGGGACAGAGAATCAGCCCCAGCATTTT.

The chain uses TRBV5-6 and TRBJ1-3; TRBD1 is a possible D gene (6 bases). Germline CDR1 SGHDT, CDR2 YYEEEE. V lost 0 bases and J 1 base, leaving 8 bases between the germline ends. The CDR3 is 15 amino acids. CDR3 protein: CASSLDRVSGNTIYF. The CDR3 region has the DNA TGTGCCAGCAGCTTGGACAGGGTGTCTGGAAACACCATATATTTT. Based on the CDR3 plus reference TRBV5-6 and TRBJ1-3, the full variable domain is DAGVTQSPTHLIKTRGQQVTLRCSPKSGHDTVSWYQQALGQGPQFIFQYYEEEERQRGNFPDRFSGHQFPNYSSELNVNALLLGDSALYLCASSLDRVSGNTIYFGEGSWLTVV.

The chain employs TRBV4-3 and TRBJ1-2; 9 bases are a match to TRBD1. Germline values: CDR1 LGHNA, CDR2 YSLEER. The CDR3 covers 16 residues. Trimming took 0 bases from V and 6 from J; bases not matched to a gene: 8. The CDR3 nucleotides are TGCGCCAGCAGCCAAGATCGGGACAGGGAAGCTCATGGCTACACCTTC. It encodes CASSQDRDREAHGYTF.

The J gene is TRBJ2-1, the V gene TRBV5-1, with 7 bases matching TRBD1. The CDR3 is 18 residues long. Germline V gene sequence: CDR1 SGHRS, CDR2 YFSETQ. Germline trimming cut 0 bases from V and 5 bases from J; bases unmatched to any gene: 14. The CDR3 reads CASSLAHTGENHNNEQFF. CDR3 coding DNA: TGCGCCAGCAGCTTGGCACATACAGGGGAGAACCATAACAATGAGCAGTTCTTC.

The gene calls are TRBV14 and TRBJ1-1, with no clear D. Germline V gene data show CDR1 as SGHDN and CDR2 as FVKESK. This CDR3 has 14 residues. The V end lost 0 bases, the J end lost 5 bases, and 10 bases lay between the germline ends. The DNA for the CDR3 is TGTGCCAGCAGCCAAGAACGGTCGAGAACTGAAGCTTTCTTT. Protein sequence: CASSQERSRTEAFF.

The rearrangement joins TRBV11-3 to TRBJ2-2; D not certain. V was cut by 3 bases and J by 1 base, with 9 bases left in between. This CDR3 comprises 15 residues. CDR1 is SGHNT and CDR2 is YENEEA in the germline V gene. The CDR3 coding sequence is TGTGCCAGCAGCTTGAGACACCAGAACACCGGGGAGCTGTTTTTT. Translated: CASSLRHQNTGELFF. The complete variable domain, with remaining parts taken from reference TRBV11-3 and TRBJ2-2, reads EAGVVQSPRYKIIEKKQPVAFWCNPISGHNTLYWYLQNLGQGPELLIRYENEEAVDDSQLPKDRFSAERLKGVDSTLKIQPAELGDSAVYLCASSLRHQNTGELFFGEGSRLTVL.

The rearrangement links TRBV6-1 to TRBJ2-7, with 10 bases matching TRBD1. Germline CDR1 and CDR2: MNHNS and SASEGT. The length of the CDR3 is 15 residues. The junction had 4 bases not matched to a gene; V was cut back by 3 bases and J by 2 bases. CDR3 protein: CASSERQGAAYEQYF. CDR3 in DNA: TGTGCCAGCAGTGAGAGACAGGGGGCGGCCTACGAGCAGTACTTC.

This clone appeared a few times. V and J are TRBV27 and TRBJ1-5; D unclear. V shed 5 bases and J shed 5 bases, with 10 bases lying between them. The length of the CDR3 is 13 residues. The V gene's germline CDR1 is MNHEY and CDR2 SMNVEV (reference sequence). In DNA form, the CDR3 reads TGTGCCAGCAGTCCTCTTTCCCATCAGCCCCAGCATTTT. It translates to CASSPLSHQPQHF.

This rearrangement joins TRBV27 to TRBJ1-1, with 7 bases fitting TRBD1. The CDR3 covers 15 residues. Germline V gene data show CDR1 as MNHEY and CDR2 as SMNVEV (reference sequence). With V trimmed by 5 bases and J by 1 base, 7 bases remained unmatched. The CDR3 here is CASSGPRDRNTEAFF. The CDR3 nucleotides are TGTGCCAGCAGTGGCCCTCGGGACAGGAACACTGAAGCTTTCTTT.

The chain's CDR3 is CASSLTGELGTGELFF. In DNA form, the CDR3 reads TGCGCCAGCAGTCTAACAGGGGAGCTTGGGACCGGGGAGCTGTTTTTT. The V gene is TRBV5-1, the J gene TRBJ2-2; 7 bases map to TRBD1. The CDR3 length is 16 residues. With 5 bases clipped from V and 5 bases from J, the junction kept 12 bases outside the gene matches. The germline CDR1 and CDR2 sequences are SGHRS and YFSETQ.

The chain carries TRBV5-4 and TRBJ2-3; possible D gene TRBD2, 6 bases. The V and J ends lost 3 bases and 5 bases respectively, with 19 bases between them. Germline assignment: CDR1 SGHNT and CDR2 YYREEE (reference sequence). There are 16 residues in the CDR3. The CDR3 region is CASSSTLPGLKDTQYF. CDR3 coding DNA: TGTGCCAGCAGCTCAACCCTCCCGGGACTCAAAGATACGCAGTATTTT.

The CDR3 here is CASSIRTGQQETQYF. In DNA, the CDR3 is TGTGCCAGCAGCATTAGGACAGGGCAGCAAGAGACCCAGTACTTC. The J gene is TRBJ2-5, the V gene TRBV6-5, with 8 nucleotides matching TRBD1. Per germline, CDR1 MNHEY and CDR2 SVGAGI. The CDR3 extends over 15 amino acids. Trimming removed 6 bases from V and 2 bases from J; junction bases left unmatched: 8.

The gene calls are TRBV6-5 and TRBJ1-1; D remains unclear. The CDR3 loop spans 12 amino acids. The germline V gene has CDR1 MNHEY and CDR2 SVGAGI. V shed 4 bases and J shed 6 bases, with 9 bases lying between them. This CDR3 is CASSSPRAEAFF. The CDR3 DNA sequence: TGTGCCAGCAGTTCCCCACGCGCTGAAGCTTTCTTT.